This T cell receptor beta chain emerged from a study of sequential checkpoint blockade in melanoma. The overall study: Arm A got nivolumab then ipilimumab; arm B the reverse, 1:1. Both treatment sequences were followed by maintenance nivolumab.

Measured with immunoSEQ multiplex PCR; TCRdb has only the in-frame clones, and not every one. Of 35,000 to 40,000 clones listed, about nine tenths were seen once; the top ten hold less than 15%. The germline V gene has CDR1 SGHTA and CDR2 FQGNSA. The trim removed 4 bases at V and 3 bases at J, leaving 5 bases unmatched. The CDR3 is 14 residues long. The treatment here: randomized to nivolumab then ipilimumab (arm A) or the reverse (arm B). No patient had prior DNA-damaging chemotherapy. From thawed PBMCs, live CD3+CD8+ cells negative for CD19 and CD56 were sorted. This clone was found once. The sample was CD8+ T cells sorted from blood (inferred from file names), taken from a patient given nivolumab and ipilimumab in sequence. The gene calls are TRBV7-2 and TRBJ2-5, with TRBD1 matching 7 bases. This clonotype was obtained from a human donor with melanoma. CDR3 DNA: TGTGCCAGCAGCTCCGCCGGGACAGAAGAGACCCAGTACTTC. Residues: CASSSAGTEETQYF. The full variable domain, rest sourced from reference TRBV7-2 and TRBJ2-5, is GAGVSQSPSNKVTEKGKDVELRCDPISGHTALYWYRQSLGQGLEFLIYFQGNSAPDKSGLPSDRFSAERTGGSVSTLTIQRTQQEDSAVYLCASSSAGTEETQYFGPGTRLLVL.